The sequence of this T cell receptor beta chain was determined in a study of cytomegalovirus exposure and HLA in healthy donors (dated by TCRdb to 2016 to 2017). Background for the entire study: According to an earlier analysis of a few hundred of the donors, 150 million to 200 million T cells yielded some 120 million unique TCR beta sequences and about 300 Gb of sequence data. An early release covering about 600 HLA-typed donors comprised about 320 gigabases of sequencing data and approximately 80 million unique TCR sequences. A handful of DR-DQ haplotypes were handled as single units for association and clustering because linkage in the cohort was strong. A separate validation cohort of about 110 different subjects was used in addition to the roughly 620-subject first cohort. Typing coverage differed by locus: A, B, C, DRB1 and DQB1 were typed in roughly 629-630 donors, DQA1 in 500 to 550, DPA1 in 600 to 610, and DPB1 in 450 to 490. Both class I and class II loci were covered by HLA typing, at four-digit resolution. A later analysis re-analyzed previously published TCR beta repertoires from 666 donors and added high-resolution HLA genotyping to study TCR occurrence patterns. The study aimed to test whether cataloging public T cell receptors could reveal signatures of past pathogen exposure. The study profiled the T cell repertoires of 666 subjects by immunosequencing and related them to cytomegalovirus serostatus. A later genetic analysis used genome-wide SNP genotypes for about three fifths of the 666 donors, treating that subset as a discovery cohort. Donor age, sex, ethnicity and CMV serostatus were compiled alongside the repertoire data. Every repertoire in the discovery cohort had been generated on one and the same sequencing platform. To predict cytomegalovirus infection status, the study brought together high-throughput TCR immunosequencing, statistical association of individual TCRs with disease status, and machine learning. An earlier analysis of 587 of the donors applied high-throughput TCR beta sequencing to assess whether each TCR beta V gene segment acted as functional or pseudogenic. On average, about 200,000 unique TCR beta nucleotide sequences were sequenced per donor among 300 to 500 genotyped donors of the cohort, with 15% to 20% of those sequences being non-productive. The later analysis used no new phenotypic data to find candidate immune exposures, relying instead on TCR beta sequences and their occurrence across donors. Of the 398 genotyped donors, less than 90% were placed in the genetic ancestry cluster associated with self-reported Caucasian donors. General study outcomes and caveats: Broadly in line with IMGT annotations, most TCR beta V segments showed up in productive rearrangements about 87% or about 30% of the time in an earlier analysis of several hundred of the donors. A later genetic analysis associated a missense DCLRE1C variant with V-gene and J-gene trimming of TCR beta chains, and an independent cohort replicated the association. In a later analysis, 15,000 to 20,000 TCR beta sequences were associated with specific HLA alleles at a false discovery rate of 0.05. Most TCR sequences were seen in very few donors, while some public TCRs were found in many individuals. Correlated functional status among segregating V segments might be attributable to linkage disequilibrium, but an unknown experimental factor could not be ruled out. A later analysis reported that several top co-occurrence clusters appeared linked to parvovirus B19, influenza, CMV and Epstein-Barr virus. Three of the identified cytomegalovirus-associated TCR beta chains were confirmed in vitro to be specific for cytomegalovirus antigens. When HLA alleles, especially DR and DQ, strongly co-occurred, TCR associations were difficult to assign to individual alleles. A further reported finding was that TCR beta sequences accurately predicted the HLA-A and HLA-B alleles for most subjects in the first cohort. The study listed 150 to 200 TCR beta chains as associated with cytomegalovirus. A later analysis found that TCR association rates varied across HLA loci, with DRB1 alleles showing the most associated TCRs and HLA-C alleles the fewest. Because counts were too low, 15 or so rarely observed V segments, including chromosome 9 orphons, were excluded from the earlier analysis of several hundred of the donors. A later genetic analysis reported fewer N-insertions in productive TCRs among donors in an Asian-associated ancestry cluster than the roughly 690-donor mean. Because HLA typing was missing for some donors at each locus, association tests included only the typed subset. According to a later analysis, most CMV-associated TCR beta chains appeared to be HLA-restricted, and the HLA associations seemed to be driven largely by CMV exposure. According to the authors, the approach could potentially be generalized to other disease states and immunological phenotypes. In a later analysis, HLA-associated TCR beta chains were found to be more clonally expanded and to have lower generation probabilities than equally common non-associated chains. Presence/absence analyses assumed roughly uniform sequencing depth across donors, an assumption that may not hold. Only TCR beta chains were sequenced in this cohort, and the absence of alpha or paired-chain data limited detectable features. Immune exposure information for the cohort was limited to CMV serostatus. The 87-base-pair reads could not distinguish some IMGT-functional V segments, including TRBV6-2 and TRBV6-3, so those segments were excluded. In both the original and validation cohorts, the classifier was reported to diagnose cytomegalovirus status with high specificity and sensitivity. The sequencing pipeline was judged likely to have produced a cluster of highly shared sequence variants as a technical artifact.

The cohort consisted of some 730 healthy bone marrow donors. At the time of sampling, every cohort member was nominally healthy, though immune exposures that went unrecorded were likely present. The donor tested CMV seropositive, placing the donor among the roughly 300 seropositive members of the cohort. A peripheral blood sample was collected from each donor, and TCR beta sequencing was performed on peripheral blood mononuclear cells. Genomic DNA extraction from the blood cell samples was performed with the Qiagen DNeasy Blood Extraction Kit. Based on the germline V gene, the CDR1 and CDR2 sequences are SGHRS and YFSETQ. The cysteine opens and the phenylalanine closes a CDR3 of 16 amino acids. Kept here is only the CDR3 DNA, which spans 48 bases and is read in frame from base 1. V and J lose 0 bases and 0 bases, and a span of 9 bases separates them. Library method: the immunoSEQ multiplex PCR assay. The multiplex PCR relied on a mix of 60 forward primers for TCR Vbeta segments and 13 reverse primers for TCR Jbeta segments. The CDR3 region of rearranged TCR beta genes was amplified from genomic DNA with a multiplex PCR assay. Amplified TCR beta libraries were sequenced as 87-base-pair reads on the Illumina HiSeq System. Regarding the original processing steps: A later analysis counted 65 million to 90 million unique TCR beta chains across the 550 to 800 repertoires, and roughly 11 million of these chains were shared by at least two donors. A nearest-neighbor algorithm error-corrected the raw reads and collapsed the reads into unique sequences, merging closely related sequences to remove PCR and sequencing errors. To assign V, D and J gene segments, CDR3 sequences were aligned to IMGT reference sequences. For a sequence to be retained, at least a six-nucleotide match to both a V gene segment and a J gene segment was required. A rearrangement was called productive if the CDR3 had no stop codons and remained in frame with V and J, and every other rearrangement was called non-productive. Following IMGT convention, CDR3 was defined as the stretch from the second conserved V-encoded cysteine up to the conserved J-encoded phenylalanine. Sequences without an unambiguous match to a single V gene segment were excluded from the earlier analysis of 450 to 750 of the donors. An earlier analysis of under 750 of the donors called V segments functional above 56.7% productive rearrangements and segregating when the between-donor standard deviation exceeded 5%. A statistical classification framework was built for diagnosing cytomegalovirus status from the catalog of TCR beta chain sequences. V and J gene assignment, in a later analysis, came from comparing TCR nucleotide sequences with IMGT/GENE-DB human TR gene sequences. The TCRdist pipeline was used in a later analysis to assign CDR3 sequences and most-parsimonious VDJ recombination scenarios. In a later analysis, each TCR beta chain was defined by its CDR3 amino acid sequence together with its V-gene family, and reads lacking a unique V-gene family were excluded. To address suspected cross-contamination and a sequencing artifact, a later analysis removed some 620 highly shared, low-generation-probability nucleotide sequences. For each public chain, a later analysis derived a clonal expansion index from normalized ranks of inferred template counts within each repertoire. Generation probabilities in a later analysis came from a VDJ recombination model fitted to out-of-frame rearrangements, and those results were checked against IGoR. A later analysis scored TCR-TCR, TCR-HLA and TCR-CMV co-occurrence with hypergeometric tests, applying a repertoire-size bias correction to TCR pairs. A later analysis estimated false discovery rates by permuting HLA or CMV assignments 20 times. In a later analysis, co-occurring TCRs were grouped using DBSCAN, and TCRdist sequence similarity was added for clustering within HLA-allele-positive subsets. For co-occurrence clustering, repertoires with fewer than 30,000 or more than 120,000 public chains were excluded, along with about five repertoires with anomalous nucleotide sharing. TCRdb stores this immuneACCESS table with in-frame sequences only. Part of the clones is absent; in the studies checked, under half of the shortfall reflects unresolved V genes, and no reason is known for the rest. That table supplies the V and J calls and clone size; D and trimming were determined from the DNA. The table for this sample lists roughly 260,000 clones; around four fifths of them were counted only once. Approximately 2% of the sample comes from the top ten.

For this clone: It lacks a known antigen. No quality values exist for individual bases; no much larger clone is one base distant.

Sequencing was performed on PBMCs. The chain is encoded by TRBV5-1 joined to TRBJ2-2; the D gene assignment is ambiguous. This receptor was identified in a woman aged 40 to 49 in good health and CMV-seropositive. The CDR3 here reads CASSLAVTSNTGELFF. The nucleotide sequence reads TGCGCCAGCAGCTTGGCCGTGACATCGAACACCGGGGAGCTGTTTTTT.